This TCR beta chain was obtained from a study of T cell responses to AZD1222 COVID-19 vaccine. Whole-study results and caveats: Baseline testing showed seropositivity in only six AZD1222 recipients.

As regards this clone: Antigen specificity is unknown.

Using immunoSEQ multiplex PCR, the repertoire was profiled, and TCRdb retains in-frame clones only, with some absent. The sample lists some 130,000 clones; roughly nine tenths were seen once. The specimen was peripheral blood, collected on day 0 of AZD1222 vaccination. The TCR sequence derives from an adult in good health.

CDR3 region: CASSDSSRPYF. The CDR3 DNA reads as TGTGCCAGCAGCGACTCCTCCCGTCCGTATTTT. The V gene is TRBV4-2, the J gene TRBJ2-3; D is unresolved. V dropped 5 bases and J dropped 14 bases, with 14 bases sitting between them. The CDR3 is 11 residues long. In germline, CDR1 is LGHNA, CDR2 YNFKEQ.